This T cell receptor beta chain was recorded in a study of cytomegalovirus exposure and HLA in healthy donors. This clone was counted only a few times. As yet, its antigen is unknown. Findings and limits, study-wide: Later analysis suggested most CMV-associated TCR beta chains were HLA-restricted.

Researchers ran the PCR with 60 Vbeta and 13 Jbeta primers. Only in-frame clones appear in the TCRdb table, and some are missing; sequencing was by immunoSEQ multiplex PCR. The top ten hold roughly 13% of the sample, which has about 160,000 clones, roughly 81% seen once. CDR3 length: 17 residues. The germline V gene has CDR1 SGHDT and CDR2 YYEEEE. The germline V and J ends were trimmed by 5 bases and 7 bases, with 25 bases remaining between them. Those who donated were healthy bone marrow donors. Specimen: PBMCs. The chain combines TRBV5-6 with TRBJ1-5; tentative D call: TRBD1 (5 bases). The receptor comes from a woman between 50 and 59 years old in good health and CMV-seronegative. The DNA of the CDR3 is TGTGCCAGCAGTTATGGGACCAGGGAGGGTTTTTTACAGCCCCAGCATTTT. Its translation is CASSYGTREGFLQPQHF. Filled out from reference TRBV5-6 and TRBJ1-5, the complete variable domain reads DAGVTQSPTHLIKTRGQQVTLRCSPKSGHDTVSWYQQALGQGPQFIFQYYEEEERQRGNFPDRFSGHQFPNYSSELNVNALLLGDSALYLCASSYGTREGFLQPQHFGDGTRLSIL.